This note documents a single T cell receptor beta chain sequence. This sample was taken from a study of OX40 agonist ivuxolimab in advanced cancers. Study information: Hepatocellular carcinoma, melanoma, renal cell or head and neck cancer occurred in dose-escalation patients.

Libraries were prepared by immunoSEQ multiplex PCR; TCRdb keeps only in-frame clonotypes and omits some of them. Altogether approximately 30,000 clones are present, around 75% being singletons, with the ten largest covering 33%. With 5 bases removed from V and 6 bases from J, the gap between germline ends came to 18 bases. CDR3 length: 14 residues. Germline assignment: CDR1 SGHNT and CDR2 YYREEE (reference sequence). This clonotype was obtained from an adult with an advanced solid tumor such as melanoma, head and neck, liver or kidney cancer. The sample was CD4+ or CD8+ T cells sorted from blood, taken in a trial of the OX40 agonist ivuxolimab. This chain links TRBV5-4 with TRBJ2-7; tentatively, D is TRBD2 (7 bases). The CDR3: CASSSEGGLVEQYF. CDR3 DNA: TGTGCCAGCAGTTCGGAGGGGGGGCTGGTCGAGCAGTACTTC.